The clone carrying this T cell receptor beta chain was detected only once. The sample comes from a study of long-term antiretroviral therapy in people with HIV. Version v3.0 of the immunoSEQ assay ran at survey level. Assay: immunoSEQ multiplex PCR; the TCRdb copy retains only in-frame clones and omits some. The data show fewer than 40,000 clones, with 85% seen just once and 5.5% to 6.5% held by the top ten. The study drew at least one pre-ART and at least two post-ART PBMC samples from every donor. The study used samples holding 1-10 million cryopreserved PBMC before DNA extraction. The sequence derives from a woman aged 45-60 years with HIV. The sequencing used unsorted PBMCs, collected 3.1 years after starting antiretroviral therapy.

This CDR3 reads CASSLLGLAGETQYF. The CDR3 coding sequence is TGTGCCAGCAGCTTACTTGGACTAGCTGGGGAGACCCAGTACTTC. The V and J genes are TRBV7-3 and TRBJ2-5; 8 bases are a match to TRBD2. This CDR3 contains 15 residues. Germline trimming cut 2 bases from V and 5 bases from J; bases unmatched to any gene: 7. Per germline, CDR1 SGHTA and CDR2 FQGTGA.